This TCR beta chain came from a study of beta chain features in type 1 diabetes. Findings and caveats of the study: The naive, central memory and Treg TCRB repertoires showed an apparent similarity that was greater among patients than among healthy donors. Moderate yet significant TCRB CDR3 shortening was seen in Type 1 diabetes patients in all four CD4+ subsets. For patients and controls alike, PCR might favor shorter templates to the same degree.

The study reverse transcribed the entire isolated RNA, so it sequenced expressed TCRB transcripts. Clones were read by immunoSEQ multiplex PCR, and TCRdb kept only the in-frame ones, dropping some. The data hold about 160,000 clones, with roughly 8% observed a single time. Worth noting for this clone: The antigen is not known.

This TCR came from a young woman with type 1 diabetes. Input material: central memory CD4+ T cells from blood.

In DNA form, the CDR3 reads TGTGCCAGCCGGGGAGGTGGAAACACCATATATTTT. It yields the protein CASRGGGNTIYF. The chain is built from TRBV19 and TRBJ1-3; D remains ambiguous. CDR3 length equals 12 residues. The V gene's germline CDR1 is LNHDA and CDR2 SQIVND (reference sequence). V was cut by 9 bases and J by 3 bases, with 9 bases left in between.